These 10 T cell receptor beta chains were sequenced from one sample in a study of a mutant IDH1 vaccine in newly diagnosed glioma. No antigens are known for them. Repertoires were generated with immunoSEQ multiplex PCR, while TCRdb's copy carries only in-frame clones and drops some. The sample has roughly 30,000 clones, approximately 83% seen once. Time point here: week 47, end of study. Vaccination comprised doses that each held 300 ug of mutant IDH1 20-mer peptide, plus topical imiquimod. The sequencing used PBMCs, collected from a glioma patient whose treatment included an IDH1 peptide vaccine. The receptors stem from a man aged 30 to 39 with glioma.

The chain recombines TRBV27 with TRBJ1-1; the match to TRBD1 covers 7 bases. The CDR3 is made up of 15 amino acids. Germline V gene sequence: CDR1 MNHEY, CDR2 SMNVEV (reference sequence). The ends lost 5 bases at V and 3 bases at J; junction bases unmatched: 9. The CDR3 reads CASSLGQVGYTEAFF. In nucleotides, the CDR3 is TGTGCCAGCAGTCTCGGACAGGTGGGGTACACTGAAGCTTTCTTT.

This chain connects TRBV7-9 to TRBJ2-3, with D maybe TRBD2 (6 bases). The CDR3 totals 16 residues. V lost 5 bases, J lost 1 base, and 16 bases lay in between. Germline V gene data show CDR1 as SEHNR and CDR2 as FQNEAQ (reference sequence). The CDR3 sequence is CASSPYRWRGTDTQYF. The CDR3 DNA is TGTGCCAGCAGCCCGTACCGGTGGAGGGGCACAGATACGCAGTATTTT.

This clone was picked up a small number of times. V usage is TRBV2 and J usage is TRBJ1-1; perhaps TRBD1 as D (5 bases). The germline V gene has CDR1 SNHLY and CDR2 FYNNEI. There are 13 residues in the CDR3. The germline V and J ends were trimmed by 5 bases and 1 base, with 8 bases remaining between them. The CDR3 coding sequence is TGTGCCAGCAGTAAACAGGAGAACACTGAAGCTTTCTTT. Encoded protein: CASSKQENTEAFF.

This chain uses TRBV2 with TRBJ1-5, with D possibly matching TRBD1 (6 bases). The CDR3 is 14 residues long. Trimming shortened V by 7 bases and J by 7 bases, and 17 bases separated the two germline ends. The germline gives CDR1 SNHLY, CDR2 FYNNEI. The CDR3 reads CASNPTGLGQPQHF. The CDR3 nucleotides read TGTGCCAGCAATCCCACAGGGCTCGGGCAGCCCCAGCATTTT.

The chain links TRBV11-2 to TRBJ2-1; D is perhaps TRBD2 (5 bases). Germline CDR1 and CDR2: SGHAT and FQNNGV. The CDR3 has 14 residues. Trimming removed 5 bases from V and 4 bases from J, with 12 bases in between. DNA for the CDR3: TGTGCCAGCAGCATGCTCCCGGGGTACAATGAGCAGTTCTTC. Amino acid sequence: CASSMLPGYNEQFF.

This rearrangement joins TRBV10-1 to TRBJ2-7; D not certain. V lost 10 bases and J 7 bases, leaving 20 bases between the germline ends. The CDR3 has 13 amino acids. Germline V gives CDR1 WNHNN, CDR2 SYGVQD (reference sequence). CDR3: CAIYHYPRREQYF. The CDR3 nucleotides read TGCGCCATTTACCACTACCCCAGAAGGGAGCAGTACTTC.

V and J are TRBV9 and TRBJ2-7, with D perhaps being TRBD1 or TRBD2 (5 bases each). The CDR3 extends over 17 amino acids. The V end lost 0 bases, the J end lost 7 bases, and 23 bases lay between the germline ends. Germline V CDR1 and CDR2: SGDLS, YYNGEE. The CDR3 loop is CASSVVLATEGISEQYF. As DNA, the CDR3 is TGTGCCAGCAGCGTAGTTTTGGCCACTGAGGGGATAAGTGAGCAGTACTTC.

The J gene is TRBJ2-2, the V gene TRBV5-4, with 10 bases identical to TRBD2. This CDR3 spans 15 amino acids. The ends lost 4 bases at V and 5 bases at J; junction bases unmatched: 5. The germline V gene encodes CDR1 SGHNT and CDR2 YYREEE (reference sequence). The CDR3 spells CASSLAGVGTGELFF. The CDR3 DNA reads TGTGCCAGCAGCCTAGCGGGAGTAGGGACCGGGGAGCTGTTTTTT.

V is TRBV6-6 and J is TRBJ2-3; TRBD1 is a possible D gene (5 bases). Germline CDR1 reads MNHNY; CDR2 reads SVGAGI (reference sequence). The length of the CDR3 is 14 residues. Trimming shortened V by 1 base and J by 6 bases, and 11 bases separated the two germline ends. The CDR3: CASSYLDNLDTQYF. CDR3 sequence (DNA): TGTGCCAGCAGTTACTTGGACAACCTTGATACGCAGTATTTT.

The gene calls are TRBV27 and TRBJ2-7, with D unresolved. The CDR3 is made up of 13 amino acids. Per germline, CDR1 MNHEY and CDR2 SMNVEV (reference sequence). The V gene lost 6 bases and the J gene lost 2 bases, with 11 bases spanning the gap. CDR3 region: CASSTERPYEQYF. The CDR3 DNA reads TGTGCCAGCAGCACTGAGAGGCCCTACGAGCAGTACTTC.